The subject of this entry is one T cell receptor beta chain. The sample belongs to a study of T-cell reconstitution after alpha-beta-depleted transplantation in children. The CDR3 totals 14 residues. The V end lost 6 bases, the J end lost 1 base, and 15 bases lay between the germline ends. Germline V gene lookup returns CDR1 DFQATT and CDR2 SNEGSKA (reference sequence). Unique molecular identifiers were incorporated when the TCRbeta library was constructed. One entry per CDR3 protein results from TCRdb running MiXCR on the PCR reads. This table holds approximately 510,000 distinct CDR3 sequences, about 16% found once.

This receptor was taken from a human donor who donated a stem cell graft to a child with acute lymphoblastic leukemia. This rearrangement joins TRBV20-1 to TRBJ1-2; possibly TRBD1 for D (5 bases). The material sequenced was PBMCs from the stem cell graft donor, taken from the stem cell graft. This CDR3 is CSASIDGGNYGYTF. The CDR3 coding sequence is TGCAGTGCCTCGATAGACGGGGGTAACTATGGCTACACCTTC.